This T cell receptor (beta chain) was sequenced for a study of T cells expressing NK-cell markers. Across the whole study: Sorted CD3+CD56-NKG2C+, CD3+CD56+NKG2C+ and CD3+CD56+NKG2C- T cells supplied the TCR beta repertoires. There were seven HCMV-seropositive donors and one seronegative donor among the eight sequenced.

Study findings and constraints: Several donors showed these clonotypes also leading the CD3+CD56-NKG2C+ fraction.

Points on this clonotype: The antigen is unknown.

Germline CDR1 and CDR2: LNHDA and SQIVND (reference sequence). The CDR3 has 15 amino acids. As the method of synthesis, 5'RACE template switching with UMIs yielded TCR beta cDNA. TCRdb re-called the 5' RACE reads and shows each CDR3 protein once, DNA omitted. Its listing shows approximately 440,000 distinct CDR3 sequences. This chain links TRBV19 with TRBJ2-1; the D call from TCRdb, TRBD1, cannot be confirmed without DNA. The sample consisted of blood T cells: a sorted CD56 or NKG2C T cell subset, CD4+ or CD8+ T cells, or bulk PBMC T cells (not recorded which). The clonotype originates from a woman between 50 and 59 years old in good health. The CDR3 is CASSYLGGFYNEQFF.